The clone carrying this T cell receptor beta chain was counted between two and nine times. TRAV- and TRBV-specific primers primed first-strand cDNA, covering alpha and beta chains. TCRs were put through 20 to 25 PCR cycles of amplification with Phusion. A constant-region primer and the V-primer adapter served as the primer pair. TCRdb called the reads again in MiXCR, with one record for every CDR3 protein. This table holds approximately 11,000 distinct CDR3 sequences, about 62% found once. The source of the sample is a study of low-dose radiotherapy and immunotherapy resistance in tumors. The germline V gene has CDR1 LNHDA and CDR2 SQIVND (reference sequence). The CDR3 is made up of 13 amino acids. With 9 bases removed from V and 1 base from J, the gap between germline ends came to 11 bases.

The J gene is TRBJ2-3, the V gene TRBV19, with D possibly being TRBD2 (5 bases). The TCR comes from a human donor with advanced metastatic prostate, ovarian, gallbladder or colorectal cancer (not recorded which). This table probably holds off-target reads from a library built for another chain. CDR3 nucleotide sequence: TGTGCCAGCCGGGGTAGCGGCACAGATACGCAGTATTTT. This encodes CASRGSGTDTQYF.